This note documents a single T cell receptor beta chain sequence. This sample stems from a study of blood T cell repertoires in COVID-19. For the study at large: From the United States, Italy and Spain came samples of acute and convalescent COVID-19. PBMCs, B-cell-depleted T cells, or T cells provided the cDNA or gDNA that made up the material.

Everyone who took part was about 18 to 90 years old, and they came from 24 US areas. As handled by the study authors: Scientists estimated how many nucleated cells there were by amplifying reference gene primers. Libraries were prepared by immunoSEQ multiplex PCR; TCRdb keeps only in-frame clonotypes and omits some of them. The DNA gave D and trimming, while V, J and clone size come from that table. The sample has 200,000 to 250,000 clones, over 75% seen once. The sequence was collected from a woman younger than 45 who had been exposed to COVID-19. The sequencing input was PBMCs or T cells enriched from blood (not recorded which).

The CDR3 nucleotides are TGCGCCAGCAGCCCCGGGACAGGGGGCATTCAGTACTTC. Protein sequence: CASSPGTGGIQYF. The chain employs TRBV5-1 and TRBJ2-4; TRBD1 matches 11 bases. This CDR3 spans 13 amino acids. Trimming cost V 4 bases and J 9 bases; bases outside gene matches: 3. In germline, CDR1 is SGHRS, CDR2 YFSETQ.